This T cell receptor beta chain was identified in a study of T cell responses to AZD1222 COVID-19 vaccine. Germline V gene sequence: CDR1 GTSNPN, CDR2 SVGIG (reference sequence). The CDR3 extends over 11 amino acids. Trimming cost V 3 bases and J 8 bases, with 7 bases left between them. As for this clone: Antigen unknown.

Study conclusions and caveats: Mapped onto spike, vaccine-associated CD4 TCRs spanned it and were dominant at 160-218 and 743-854. Compared with day 0, the breadth and depth of the Spike-specific TCR repertoire rose significantly after two doses of AZD1222. Only a handful of individuals given AZD1222 were seropositive at baseline.

Sequencing used immunoSEQ multiplex PCR; TCRdb keeps in-frame clones, though not all of them. Altogether 100,000 to 150,000 clones are present, 70% to 85% being singletons, with the ten largest covering about 29%. The input for sequencing was peripheral blood, taken 28 days after the second AZD1222 dose. The chain joins TRBV30 to TRBJ1-4; D uncertain. The TCR sequence derives from an adult who received the AZD1222 COVID-19 vaccine. The CDR3 nucleotides read TGTGCCTGGAGCTTGGAGGAAAAACTGTTTTTT. Protein: CAWSLEEKLFF.